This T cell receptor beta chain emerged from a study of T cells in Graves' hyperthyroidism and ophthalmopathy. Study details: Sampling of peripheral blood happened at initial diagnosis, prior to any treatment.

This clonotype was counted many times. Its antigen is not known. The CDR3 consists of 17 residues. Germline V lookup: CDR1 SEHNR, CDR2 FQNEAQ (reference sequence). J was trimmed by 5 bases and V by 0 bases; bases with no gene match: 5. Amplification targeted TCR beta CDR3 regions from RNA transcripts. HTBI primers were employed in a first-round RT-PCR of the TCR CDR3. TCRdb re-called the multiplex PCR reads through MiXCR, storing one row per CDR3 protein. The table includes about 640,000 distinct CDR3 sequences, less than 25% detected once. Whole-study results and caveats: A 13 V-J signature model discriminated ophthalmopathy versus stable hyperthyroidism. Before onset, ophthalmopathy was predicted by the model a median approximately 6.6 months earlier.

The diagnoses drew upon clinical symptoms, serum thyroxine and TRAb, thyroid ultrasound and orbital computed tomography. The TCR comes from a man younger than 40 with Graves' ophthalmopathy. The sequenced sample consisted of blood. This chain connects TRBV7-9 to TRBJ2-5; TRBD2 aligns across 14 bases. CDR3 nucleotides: TGTGCCAGCAGCTTAGCCGGGACTAGCGGGAGTGTGGAGACCCAGTACTTC. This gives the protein CASSLAGTSGSVETQYF.